A single sample gave rise to the 22 T cell receptor beta chains below, sequenced in a study of metastatic and nonmetastatic thyroid tumors. TCRdb ran MiXCR on the PCR reads. Among approximately 8,500 clones listed, about 22% were seen once. The entire patient cohort was treatment-naive prior to thyroid surgery. The source material was tumor tissue. The source is a female donor with papillary thyroid cancer or a benign thyroid nodule (not recorded which). Some clones in this sample may be carry-over from other donors' samples.

V gene TRBV2 combines with J gene TRBJ2-2, with TRBD1 as a possible D gene (6 bases). Trimming removed 7 bases from V and 3 bases from J, with 12 bases in between. This CDR3 spans 14 amino acids. Germline V CDR1 and CDR2: SNHLY, FYNNEI. In DNA, the CDR3 is TGTGCCAGCACCACGAACAGGGACACCGGGGAGCTGTTTTTT. Translated: CASTTNRDTGELFF.

This chain uses TRBV11-3 with TRBJ1-1; possibly TRBD1 for D (6 bases). There are 13 residues in the CDR3. The germline V gene encodes CDR1 SGHNT and CDR2 YENEEA. The V end was cut by 4 bases, the J end by 1 base, with 7 bases between. The CDR3 sequence: CASSWDKNTEAFF. For the CDR3, the DNA is TGTGCCAGCAGCTGGGACAAGAACACTGAAGCTTTCTTT.

The rearrangement joins TRBV12-3 or TRBV12-4 to TRBJ2-3; 11 bases align to TRBD2. The CDR3 runs 17 residues. V was clipped by 5 bases and J by 5 bases; unmatched bases: 12. The CDR3 sequence: CASSNSLAGGRRDTQYF. In nucleotides, the CDR3 is TGTGCCAGCAGTAACTCTTTAGCGGGGGGGCGGAGAGATACGCAGTATTTT.

This clone was observed a few times. The germline gene is not matched at one end of the junction; a read error may be the cause. The chain couples TRBV6-1 to TRBJ2-1; the match to TRBD2 covers 14 bases. This CDR3 has 16 amino acids. Germline V lookup: CDR1 MNHNS, CDR2 SASEGT. The CDR3, as DNA: TGTGCCAGCAGTGGGGGGACTAGCGGGAGTCTGAAGGAGCATTTCTTC. Encoded protein: CASSGGTSGSLKEHFF.

The genes are TRBV20-1 and TRBJ2-1; 9 bases align to TRBD2. V trimming: 3 bases; J trimming: 6 bases; junction bases outside the gene matches: 12. This CDR3 has 16 residues. Germline CDR1 reads DFQATT; CDR2 reads SNEGSKA (reference sequence). The CDR3 DNA reads TGCAGTGCTAGTACGCGGGAGGGTACTGGAGCCAATGAGCAGTTCTTC. It specifies CSASTREGTGANEQFF.

This clone was counted a single time. The rearrangement joins TRBV7-2 to TRBJ2-3; 8 nucleotides line up with TRBD2. The CDR3 totals 14 residues. Germline CDR1 and CDR2: SGHTA and FQGNSA. V shed 4 bases, J shed 4 bases, and the junction held 4 bases outside the gene matches. CDR3 DNA sequence: TGTGCCAGCAGCTCCCTAGCGGGCGCAGATACGCAGTATTTT. This codes for CASSSLAGADTQYF. Looking up the rest from reference TRBV7-2 and TRBJ2-3 gives the full variable domain: GAGVSQSPSNKVTEKGKDVELRCDPISGHTALYWYRQSLGQGLEFLIYFQGNSAPDKSGLPSDRFSAERTGGSVSTLTIQRTQQEDSAVYLCASSSLAGADTQYFGPGTRLTVL.

V usage is TRBV7-9 and J usage is TRBJ2-2; a weak D match, TRBD2 (6 bases). Germline CDR1 and CDR2: SEHNR and FQNEAQ (reference sequence). CDR3 length: 15 residues. Trimming took 5 bases from V and 9 from J, leaving 19 bases between them. CDR3 sequence reads: CASSRLIGSSWELFF. Here the CDR3 DNA reads TGTGCCAGCAGCCGTCTGATCGGGAGCTCCTGGGAGCTGTTTTTT.

This clone was found many times. J is TRBJ2-1 and V is TRBV9; D uncertain. The CDR3 runs to 13 residues. CDR1 and CDR2 (germline): SGDLS, YYNGEE. V lost 0 bases, J lost 7 bases, and 8 bases lay in between. The CDR3 is CASSVGLHNEQFF. The CDR3 DNA reads as TGTGCCAGCAGCGTAGGGCTGCATAATGAGCAGTTCTTC.

This clone is medium-sized. This chain connects TRBV11-2 to TRBJ2-7; TRBD2 matches 13 bases. The germline V gene encodes CDR1 SGHAT and CDR2 FQNNGV. V lost 0 bases to trimming and J lost 5 bases; unmatched junction nucleotides: 4. The CDR3 spans 16 residues. Here the CDR3 reads CASSLEPGLAGNEQYF. CDR3 DNA sequence: TGTGCCAGCAGCTTAGAACCGGGACTAGCGGGGAACGAGCAGTACTTC.

This clone showed up just once. The V gene is TRBV20-1, the J gene TRBJ1-2, with 8 bases that match TRBD1. J was trimmed by 4 bases and V by 7 bases; bases with no gene match: 8. The germline CDR1 and CDR2 sequences are DFQATT and SNEGSKA (reference sequence). The CDR3 is 13 residues long. The CDR3 loop reads CSVTGQGPYGYTF. The CDR3 DNA reads TGCAGTGTCACCGGACAGGGTCCCTATGGCTACACCTTC.

By proportion, this clone is medium-sized. V and J are TRBV6-1 and TRBJ2-7, with D unresolved. The CDR3 has 13 residues. Germline V gene lookup returns CDR1 MNHNS and CDR2 SASEGT. Trimming removed 5 bases from V and 2 bases from J, with 10 bases in between. The CDR3 coding sequence is TGTGCCAGCAGTTATACGGTAGCCTACGAGCAGTACTTC. This codes for CASSYTVAYEQYF.

This clone was recorded a few times. The chain joins TRBV6-2 or TRBV6-3 to TRBJ2-7; D is ambiguous. V gave up 4 bases and J gave up 2 bases, with 9 bases separating them. Germline V lookup: CDR1 MNHEY, CDR2 SVGEGT. The CDR3 covers 13 residues. The CDR3 region has the DNA TGTGCCAGCAGTTTGGACGCTCCCTACGAGCAGTACTTC. Its protein is CASSLDAPYEQYF.

This clone is large in the sample. The genes are TRBV6-1 and TRBJ1-2; no clear D. Germline CDR1 reads MNHNS; CDR2 reads SASEGT. Trimming cost V 6 bases and J 0 bases, with 8 bases left between them. The CDR3 loop spans 13 amino acids. The CDR3, as DNA: TGTGCCAGCAGAACCGGGACTAACTATGGCTACACCTTC. Encoded protein: CASRTGTNYGYTF.

J is TRBJ1-2 and V is TRBV7-2; the D gene is possibly TRBD1 (5 bases). The germline V gene encodes CDR1 SGHTA and CDR2 FQGNSA. V lost 2 bases and J lost 6, with 10 bases in between. This CDR3 comprises 13 residues. CDR3 region: CASSLSGDHGYTF. The CDR3 DNA reads TGTGCCAGCAGCTTATCCGGGGACCATGGCTACACCTTC.

About this clone itself: The CDR3 does not end in the conserved phenylalanine or tryptophan, so this is likely a read error. This chain uses TRBV6-4 with TRBJ1-2; no clear D gene. The length of the CDR3 is 15 residues. Trimming took 6 bases from V and 6 from J, leaving 20 bases between them. Per the germline V gene, CDR1 is MRHNA and CDR2 is SNTAGT. DNA of the CDR3: TGTGCCAGCAGAGACCATGGGCAACGAGGACATGGCTACACCTCC. Translated, it gives CASRDHGQRGHGYTS.

This clone was counted ten times or more. The chain combines TRBV27 with TRBJ2-2, with 14 bases fitting TRBD2. The CDR3 runs to 19 residues. Germline V gives CDR1 MNHEY, CDR2 SMNVEV (reference sequence). Trimming removed 2 bases from V and 0 bases from J; junction bases left unmatched: 5. CDR3 DNA: TGTGCCAGCAGTTTACGTGGACTAGCGGGAGGAACGAACACCGGGGAGCTGTTTTTT. The encoded protein is CASSLRGLAGGTNTGELFF.

This clone is deemed medium-sized. The chain carries TRBV6-1 and TRBJ1-2; no firm D call. This CDR3 is built from 13 residues. V dropped 8 bases and J dropped 2 bases, with 12 bases sitting between them. Germline values: CDR1 MNHNS, CDR2 SASEGT. The CDR3 bases are TGTGCCAGCGGACCTGGACCGAACTATGGCTACACCTTC. This sequence encodes CASGPGPNYGYTF.

This clone came up many times. The chain recombines TRBV5-1 with TRBJ2-2; TRBD2 agrees at 14 bases. Germline values: CDR1 SGHRS, CDR2 YFSETQ. This CDR3 has 21 residues. V was pared by 4 bases and J by 0 bases, with 14 bases of the junction left unmatched. This CDR3 is CASSMEGLAGGRITNTGELFF. CDR3 coding DNA: TGCGCCAGCAGCATGGAAGGACTAGCGGGAGGCCGCATTACGAACACCGGGGAGCTGTTTTTT.

The J gene is TRBJ2-7, the V gene TRBV27, with 12 bases matching TRBD2. The germline V gene has CDR1 MNHEY and CDR2 SMNVEV (reference sequence). The V segment lost 5 bases and the J segment 6 bases; nucleotides outside the gene matches: 8. The CDR3 sequence is 15 residues long. The CDR3 DNA reads TGTGCCAGCAGTAATTACGGGACTAGCGGGTCCGAGCAGTACTTC. Translated, it gives CASSNYGTSGSEQYF.

On this clone: An end of the junction does not agree with germline; a read error may underlie this. This chain links TRBV7-8 with TRBJ2-3; the D call may be TRBD1 or TRBD2 (5 bases each). The CDR3 runs 13 residues. From germline, CDR1 is SGHVS and CDR2 FQNEAQ. In DNA, the CDR3 is TGTGCCAGTAGCTCGCAGGGACCAGATACTCAGTATTTT. Its protein product is CASSSQGPDTQYF.

By share of the sample, this clone is medium-sized. The CDR3 sequence: CASTAGGDTQYF. CDR3 sequence (DNA): TGTGCCAGCACCGCGGGGGGAGATACGCAGTATTTT. The chain links TRBV2 to TRBJ2-3; 8 positions agree with TRBD2. Germline assignment: CDR1 SNHLY and CDR2 FYNNEI. V was clipped by 7 bases and J by 5 bases; unmatched bases: 2. The CDR3 covers 12 residues.

In this sample, this clone is medium-sized. V and J are TRBV28 and TRBJ1-2; 10 positions match TRBD1. The junction had 9 bases not matched to a gene; V was cut back by 6 bases and J by 8 bases. Germline values: CDR1 MDHEN, CDR2 SYDVKM. CDR3 length equals 14 residues. The CDR3 DNA reads as TGTGCCAGCAGCCTGGACAGGGGGATAGAAGGCTACACCTTC. Protein product: CASSLDRGIEGYTF.